This record concerns one T cell receptor (beta chain) sequence. This entry is derived from a study of T cells after yellow fever vaccination. The V gene's germline CDR1 is DFQATT and CDR2 SNEGSKA (reference sequence). The CDR3 is 15 amino acids. V was clipped by 3 bases and J by 8 bases; unmatched bases: 9. Template switching by 5'RACE produced TCR cDNA, adding a universal primer site and UMIs. One entry per CDR3 protein results from TCRdb running MiXCR on the 5' RACE reads. The sample includes 510,000 or so distinct CDR3 sequences, 15% to 20% seen only once; the top ten take over 11%. This TCR was sampled from a man under 40 who received the YFV17D yellow fever vaccine. The chain is built from TRBV20-1 and TRBJ2-1; 11 bases align to TRBD2. The starting material was PBMCs, obtained 15 days after the yellow fever booster vaccination. The CDR3 bases are TGCAGTGCTAGCGAAGCACTAGCGGGAGTCGATGAGCAGTTCTTC. Protein product: CSASEALAGVDEQFF.